This T cell receptor beta chain was profiled in a study of cytomegalovirus exposure and HLA in healthy donors. General study points: Later on, an analysis tied approximately 15,000 TCR beta sequences to HLA alleles at 0.05 false discovery rate.

PCR amplification relied on 60 Vbeta primers (plus 13 Jbeta primers). Here immunoSEQ multiplex PCR was the method, and the copy in TCRdb shows in-frame clones only, minus some. This sample has about 140,000 clones, with 82% found just once. This clone was detected once. The antigen remains undetermined. CDR1 is SGHDN, CDR2 FVKESK, per germline. This CDR3 has 16 residues. V shed 3 bases and J 6 bases; nucleotides not matched to a gene: 9. The chain is built from TRBV14 and TRBJ2-3; 10 nucleotides agree with TRBD1. This receptor was taken from a woman aged 55 to 70 in good health and CMV-seropositive. The sequenced material came from PBMCs. The CDR3 protein is CASSHRQGALGDTQYF. DNA of the CDR3: TGTGCCAGCAGCCACCGACAGGGGGCTTTGGGCGATACGCAGTATTTT.